By share, the clone carrying this TCR beta chain ranks as medium-sized. Antigen specificity is unknown. This sample is drawn from a study of spatial heterogeneity in lung cancer. Points from the study as a whole: Expanded intratumoral alpha and beta TCR counts tracked tumor mutation counts.

TCR cDNA molecules each had a unique molecular identifier. TCRdb redid the calling of the 5' RACE reads with MiXCR, one entry per CDR3 protein. The sample holds about 100,000 distinct CDR3 sequences, about 4.4% seen once. Documented time point: sample taken at primary tumor resection. Sequenced material: lung tumor tissue, taken at surgery. The receptor was derived from a male donor with early-stage non-small cell lung cancer.

CDR3 nucleotides: TGTGCCAGCAGTTTGAATAGCGGGTTTACTTCCTACGAGCAGTACTTC. Protein: CASSLNSGFTSYEQYF. The gene calls are TRBV28 and TRBJ2-7; 7 positions agree with TRBD2. CDR1 and CDR2 (germline): MDHEN, SYDVKM. The length of the CDR3 is 16 residues. The ends lost 3 bases at V and 1 base at J; junction bases unmatched: 9.